One T cell receptor (beta chain) is described in this entry. Here immunoSEQ multiplex PCR was the method, and the copy in TCRdb shows in-frame clones only, minus some. Among fewer than 30,000 clones listed, over 80% were seen once. The timepoints at which blood was sampled were baseline, cycle 4 day 1, and cycle 7 day 1. The data are from a study of OX40 agonist ivuxolimab in advanced cancers. Sequencing used CD4+ or CD8+ T cells sorted from blood, obtained in a trial of the OX40 agonist ivuxolimab. This sequence was found in an adult with an advanced solid tumor such as melanoma, head and neck, liver or kidney cancer.

CDR3 DNA: TGTGCCAGCAGCTTTGGGCAGGGCGGGAACAATGAGCAGTTCTTC. It translates to CASSFGQGGNNEQFF. V usage is TRBV7-9 and J usage is TRBJ2-1, with D perhaps TRBD2 (6 bases). V was clipped by 3 bases and J by 5 bases, with 14 bases between them. This CDR3 has 15 amino acids. Germline assignment: CDR1 SEHNR and CDR2 FQNEAQ (reference sequence).